The 20 T cell receptor beta chains given below trace back to one sample, sequenced in a study of blood T cells in healthy people across ages. Through a sample-barcoded 5' primer and a J-beta primer mix, a second PCR was run for roughly 6 to 11 cycles. In TCRdb, the 5' RACE reads were re-called with MiXCR into one record per CDR3 protein. The sample includes 1.4 million or so distinct CDR3 sequences, approximately 42% seen only once; the top ten take about 4%. Sequenced material: blood. The receptors stem from a woman aged 18-35 years in good health.

The chain couples TRBV7-2 to TRBJ2-5; D tentatively fits TRBD1 or TRBD2 (6 bases each). Germline CDR1 SGHTA, CDR2 FQGNSA. V was cut by 1 base and J by 2 bases, with 8 bases left in between. This CDR3 spans 14 amino acids. Written as DNA, the CDR3 is TGTGCCAGCAGCTTAGGGGGGGCTCAAGAGACCCAGTACTTC. Translated, it gives CASSLGGAQETQYF.

A word on this clonotype: A much larger clone differs by one base, so this may be a read error. The chain uses TRBV29-1 and TRBJ2-1; tentative D call: TRBD2 (6 bases). The germline CDR1 and CDR2 sequences are SQVTM and ANQGSEA. The CDR3 loop spans 14 amino acids. V lost 4 bases to trimming and J lost 10 bases, with 20 bases between them. The CDR3 coding sequence is TGCAGCGTTGTGAAAATCGGGGGTTCATACGAGCAGTTCTTC. Protein: CSVVKIGGSYEQFF.

This rearrangement joins TRBV29-1 to TRBJ2-1, with 9 bases fitting TRBD1. The CDR3 runs 13 residues. CDR1 and CDR2 from the germline V gene are SQVTM and ANQGSEA. V gave up 6 bases and J gave up 9 bases; unmatched junction bases: 9. CDR3: CSVPWTGVGEQFF. CDR3 bases: TGCAGCGTCCCTTGGACAGGGGTGGGTGAGCAGTTCTTC.

This clonotype showed up just a few times. The chain joins TRBV25-1 to TRBJ1-5; D is perhaps TRBD1 (5 bases). There are 14 residues in the CDR3. The germline gives CDR1 MGHDK, CDR2 SYGVNS. V lost 10 bases and J 0 bases, leaving 13 bases between the germline ends. CDR3 in amino acids: CATSGKFSNQPQHF. Written as DNA, the CDR3 is TGTGCCACCTCAGGGAAGTTTAGCAATCAGCCCCAGCATTTT.

This chain uses TRBV6-5 with TRBJ1-1; D is ambiguous. This CDR3 is built from 14 residues. The V end lost 0 bases, the J end lost 5 bases, and 10 bases lay between the germline ends. Germline V gene data show CDR1 as MNHEY and CDR2 as SVGAGI. CDR3 in DNA: TGTGCCAGCAGTTACTCTTGGGGTGGGACTGAAGCTTTCTTT. The encoded protein is CASSYSWGGTEAFF.

This clonotype has more than one count but fewer than ten. The CDR3 region has the DNA TGTGCCAGCAGTCAGGCCAGGGCAAGGGGTGTTGAACTGTTTTTT. Amino acid sequence: CASSQARARGVELFF. The chain is built from TRBV27 and TRBJ1-4, with a tentative D call TRBD1 (5 bases). The ends were cut back, 5 bases at V and 12 bases at J, with 22 bases in the middle. CDR1 and CDR2 (germline): MNHEY, SMNVEV (reference sequence). The CDR3 is 15 amino acids.

The gene calls are TRBV6-6 and TRBJ2-5; D remains ambiguous. The germline gives CDR1 MNHNY, CDR2 SVGAGI (reference sequence). V gave up 5 bases and J gave up 5 bases, with 12 bases separating them. The CDR3 runs 13 residues. CDR3 sequence: CASSPAQLETQYF. CDR3 sequence (DNA): TGTGCCAGCAGTCCCGCCCAATTGGAGACCCAGTACTTC.

The chain links TRBV18 to TRBJ1-1, with 7 nucleotides matching TRBD1. V shed 6 bases and J 3 bases; nucleotides not matched to a gene: 7. The CDR3 contains 14 residues. Looked up from germline, CDR1 is KGHSH and CDR2 is LQKENI. The CDR3 nucleotides read TGTGCCAGCTCGACGACAGGGCTCGACACTGAAGCTTTCTTT. Its translation is CASSTTGLDTEAFF.

The chain has TRBV6-6 and TRBJ2-1, with 8 nucleotides matching TRBD2. The J segment lost 5 bases and the V segment lost 7 bases, leaving 7 bases of the junction unmatched. The germline gives CDR1 MNHNY, CDR2 SVGAGI (reference sequence). This CDR3 is built from 14 residues. The CDR3 sequence is CASTWSGGDNEQFF. CDR3 nucleotide sequence: TGTGCCAGCACTTGGAGCGGGGGAGACAATGAGCAGTTCTTC.

The chain combines TRBV19 with TRBJ2-7; D perhaps matches TRBD1 (5 bases). The V gene lost 0 bases and the J gene lost 3 bases, with 9 bases spanning the gap. CDR1 is LNHDA, CDR2 SQIVND, per germline (reference sequence). This CDR3 spans 14 amino acids. CDR3 nucleotides: TGTGCCAGTAGTATAGATCGACAGAACTACGAGCAGTACTTC. Protein: CASSIDRQNYEQYF. Full variable domain (rest looked up from reference TRBV19 and TRBJ2-7): DGGITQSPKYLFRKEGQNVTLSCEQNLNHDAMYWYRQDPGQGLRLIYYSQIVNDFQKGDIAEGYSVSREKKESFPLTVTSAQKNPTAFYLCASSIDRQNYEQYFGPGTRLTVT.

The chain uses TRBV4-2 and TRBJ2-7; D is possibly TRBD1 or TRBD2 (5 bases each). This CDR3 is built from 17 residues. Germline V gives CDR1 LGHNA, CDR2 YNFKEQ. Trimming pared 0 bases from V and 5 bases from J, leaving 20 bases between. The CDR3 sequence is CASSQDLGTVRNDEQYF. The CDR3 DNA is TGTGCCAGCAGCCAAGATCTGGGGACCGTAAGAAACGACGAGCAGTACTTC.

This clonotype was counted a few times. The gene calls are TRBV4-2 and TRBJ2-3; a weak D match, TRBD2 (5 bases). V was clipped by 0 bases and J by 0 bases, with 7 bases between them. CDR1 and CDR2 (germline): LGHNA, YNFKEQ. This CDR3 is built from 15 residues. This chain's CDR3 is CASSQELASTDTQYF. CDR3 sequence (DNA): TGTGCCAGCAGCCAAGAATTAGCGAGCACAGATACGCAGTATTTT.

J is TRBJ2-4 and V is TRBV20-1, with D maybe TRBD1 (5 bases). Per germline, CDR1 DFQATT and CDR2 SNEGSKA (reference sequence). V was pared by 0 bases and J by 7 bases, with 16 bases between. The CDR3 is 15 residues long. The CDR3 reads CSARDPLGPGNIQYF. CDR3 nucleotide sequence: TGCAGTGCTAGAGATCCGTTGGGGCCCGGGAACATTCAGTACTTC.

This chain links TRBV6-5 with TRBJ1-6; D remains unclear. V lost 2 bases and J 8 bases, leaving 4 bases between the germline ends. Germline CDR1 reads MNHEY; CDR2 reads SVGAGI. The CDR3 has 12 residues. The CDR3 DNA reads as TGTGCCAGCAGTTACAGGGATTCACCCCTCCACTTT. This translates into CASSYRDSPLHF.

This clonotype showed up just a few times. The chain joins TRBV20-1 to TRBJ2-5; a possible D gene is TRBD2 (5 bases). The length of the CDR3 is 14 residues. Germline lookup yields CDR1 DFQATT and CDR2 SNEGSKA (reference sequence). The V gene lost 3 bases and the J gene lost 11 bases, with 22 bases spanning the gap. The CDR3 DNA reads as TGCAGTGCTAGTCGTCTAGCCAGAGGCAATGAGCAGTACTTC. Its translation: CSASRLARGNEQYF.

The chain has TRBV6-2 or TRBV6-3 and TRBJ2-1; no firm D call. Trimming removed 2 bases from V and 9 bases from J, with 14 bases in between. The CDR3 sequence is 14 residues long. The germline CDR1 and CDR2 sequences are MNHEY and SVGEGT. The CDR3 loop reads CASSYPILKFEQFF. CDR3 nucleotide sequence: TGTGCCAGCAGTTACCCGATCCTTAAATTTGAGCAGTTCTTC.

This clonotype was recorded a few times. The J gene is TRBJ1-2, the V gene TRBV28; D is ambiguous. The CDR3 spans 12 residues. Germline lookup yields CDR1 MDHEN and CDR2 SYDVKM. V was trimmed by 3 bases and J by 7 bases, leaving 9 bases between them. CDR3 in amino acids: CASSFWGSGYTF. CDR3 DNA: TGTGCCAGCAGTTTTTGGGGATCTGGCTACACCTTC.

This chain links TRBV2 with TRBJ1-6, with TRBD1 identical over 9 bases. Germline V lookup: CDR1 SNHLY, CDR2 FYNNEI. The CDR3 spans 14 residues. V shed 10 bases, J shed 4 bases, and the junction held 5 bases outside the gene matches. CDR3 loop: CATATGGYNSPLHF. As DNA, the CDR3 is TGTGCCACCGCGACAGGGGGGTATAATTCACCCCTCCACTTT.

The rearrangement uses TRBV20-1 and TRBJ1-2; 8 bases fit TRBD1. The CDR3 is 13 amino acids. Per germline, CDR1 DFQATT and CDR2 SNEGSKA (reference sequence). Trimming cost V 4 bases and J 2 bases; bases outside gene matches: 3. The CDR3 nucleotides read TGCAGTGCTAAGGGACAGGCCAACTATGGCTACACCTTC. This sequence encodes CSAKGQANYGYTF.

The chain recombines TRBV9 with TRBJ2-2, with a possible D match to TRBD1 (5 bases). Germline V gene lookup returns CDR1 SGDLS and CDR2 YYNGEE. The CDR3 consists of 14 residues. The germline V and J ends were trimmed by 7 bases and 3 bases, with 13 bases remaining between them. The CDR3 is CASLQGDYTGELFF. CDR3 nucleotides: TGTGCCAGCCTTCAAGGGGATTACACCGGGGAGCTGTTTTTT.